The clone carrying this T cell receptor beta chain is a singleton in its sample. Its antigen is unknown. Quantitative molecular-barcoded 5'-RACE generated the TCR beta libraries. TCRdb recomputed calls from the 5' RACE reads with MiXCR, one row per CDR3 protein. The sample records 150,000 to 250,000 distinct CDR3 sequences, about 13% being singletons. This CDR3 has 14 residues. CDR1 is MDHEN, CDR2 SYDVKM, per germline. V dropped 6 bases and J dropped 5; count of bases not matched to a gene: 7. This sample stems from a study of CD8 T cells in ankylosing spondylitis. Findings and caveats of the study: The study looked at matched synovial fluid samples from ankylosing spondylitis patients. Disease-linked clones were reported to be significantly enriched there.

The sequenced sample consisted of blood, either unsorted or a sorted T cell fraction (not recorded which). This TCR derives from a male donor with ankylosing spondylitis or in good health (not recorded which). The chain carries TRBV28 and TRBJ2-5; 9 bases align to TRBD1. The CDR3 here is CASRFTGGGETQYF. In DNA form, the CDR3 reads TGTGCCAGCAGGTTCACAGGGGGCGGGGAGACCCAGTACTTC. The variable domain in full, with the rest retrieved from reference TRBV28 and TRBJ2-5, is DVKVTQSSRYLVKRTGEKVFLECVQDMDHENMFWYRQDPGLGLRLIYFSYDVKMKEKGDIPEGYSVSREKKERFSLILESASTNQTSMYLCASRFTGGGETQYFGPGTRLLVL.